This entry lists 21 T cell receptor beta chains sequenced from one sample in a study of Ad26.COV2.S vaccination and SARS-CoV-2 variants. Described treatment: over 15 received Ad26.COV2.S at low or high dose, single or two shots; five or six received placebo; per-sample allocation not given. Day 63 after the first injection of vaccine or placebo was the sampling time. TCRdb keeps only in-frame clones here, not all; method: immunoSEQ multiplex PCR. The sample carries approximately 350,000 clones, more than 75% recorded once. Sequenced here: peripheral blood, sampled in a trial of Ad26.COV2.S vaccine versus placebo. The receptors originated from a person between 18 and 60 years old who received the Ad26.COV2.S COVID-19 vaccine or a placebo.

The chain is built from TRBV5-1 and TRBJ2-7; 7 bases align to TRBD1. CDR3 length equals 14 residues. Germline loops: CDR1 SGHRS, CDR2 YFSETQ. V dropped 3 bases and J dropped 5; count of bases not matched to a gene: 8. The DNA for the CDR3 is TGCGCCAGCAGCTCAGACGGACAGGCGAACGAGCAGTACTTC. Translated: CASSSDGQANEQYF.

This chain links TRBV7-2 with TRBJ1-2; D remains ambiguous. In germline, CDR1 is SGHTA, CDR2 FQGNSA. The CDR3 is 16 amino acids. V lost 1 base, J lost 8 bases, and 20 bases lay in between. The CDR3 sequence: CASSLVYLDSPEGYTF. As DNA, the CDR3 is TGTGCCAGCAGCTTAGTTTATTTGGACTCCCCAGAAGGCTACACCTTC.

The gene calls are TRBV5-1 and TRBJ1-2; D uncertain. CDR1 is SGHRS and CDR2 is YFSETQ in the germline V gene. The CDR3 covers 16 residues. Trimming took 0 bases from V and 4 from J, leaving 16 bases between them. The CDR3 loop reads CASSLGPGMSGYGYTF. For the CDR3, the DNA is TGCGCCAGCAGCTTGGGACCGGGAATGAGTGGCTATGGCTACACCTTC.

The J gene is TRBJ2-7, the V gene TRBV29-1; D is ambiguous. The V end lost 4 bases, the J end lost 2 bases, and 9 bases lay between the germline ends. The CDR3 is made up of 12 amino acids. From germline, CDR1 is SQVTM and CDR2 ANQGSEA. The CDR3 sequence: CSVGGSTYEQYF. The CDR3 DNA reads TGCAGCGTTGGAGGCAGCACCTACGAGCAGTACTTC.

The chain uses TRBV6-4 and TRBJ2-2, with D unclear. V was shortened by 4 bases and J by 4 bases, with 10 bases between the two germline ends. The germline CDR1 and CDR2 sequences are MRHNA and SNTAGT. The CDR3 runs 14 residues. The CDR3 nucleotides read TGTGCCAGCAGTGCCCTCCGTGGCACCGGGGAGCTGTTTTTT. Its translation: CASSALRGTGELFF.

The chain uses TRBV7-2 and TRBJ2-2, with TRBD2 matching 14 bases. The CDR3 sequence is 17 residues long. V lost 6 bases and J lost 3; bases outside the gene matches: 6. Per germline, CDR1 SGHTA and CDR2 FQGNSA. CDR3 DNA: TGTGCCAGCAGGCCGACTAGCGGGGGGGCGGACACCGGGGAGCTGTTTTTT. Translating gives CASRPTSGGADTGELFF. The full variable domain, rest sourced from reference TRBV7-2 and TRBJ2-2, is GAGVSQSPSNKVTEKGKDVELRCDPISGHTALYWYRQSLGQGLEFLIYFQGNSAPDKSGLPSDRFSAERTGGSVSTLTIQRTQQEDSAVYLCASRPTSGGADTGELFFGEGSRLTVL.

The rearrangement joins TRBV2 to TRBJ2-5; 11 bases are a match to TRBD2. The CDR3 sequence is 15 residues long. Per germline, CDR1 SNHLY and CDR2 FYNNEI. J gave up 2 bases and V 6 bases, and 5 bases lay outside the gene matches. In DNA, the CDR3 is TGTGCCAGCAGGACACTAGCGGGGGCTCAAGAGACCCAGTACTTC. Translation gives CASRTLAGAQETQYF.

The chain's CDR3 is CASSQASGLKETQYF. CDR3 DNA: TGTGCCAGCAGCCAAGCCTCCGGCCTTAAAGAGACCCAGTACTTC. This sequence joins TRBV4-2 and TRBJ2-5; D not certain. This CDR3 contains 15 residues. V lost 1 base and J 3 bases, leaving 12 bases between the germline ends. Germline CDR1 and CDR2: LGHNA and YNFKEQ.

The rearrangement joins TRBV6-5 to TRBJ2-3, with D possibly matching TRBD1 (6 bases). CDR1 MNHEY and CDR2 SVGAGI come from the germline V gene. This CDR3 region has 14 residues. V gave up 7 bases and J gave up 2 bases, with 13 bases separating them. In nucleotides, the CDR3 is TGTGCCAGCACACGACAGGCATACACAGATACGCAGTATTTT. This codes for CASTRQAYTDTQYF.

The chain joins TRBV5-4 to TRBJ2-3; 9 bases map to TRBD2. Germline loops: CDR1 SGHNT, CDR2 YYREEE (reference sequence). After removal of 4 bases from V and 2 bases from J, the junction contained 8 bases not matched to a gene. The CDR3 is made up of 16 amino acids. The CDR3 region is CASSQKGLANTDTQYF. CDR3 bases: TGTGCCAGCAGCCAGAAGGGACTAGCCAACACAGATACGCAGTATTTT.

The chain carries TRBV6-5 and TRBJ2-7, with TRBD1 matching over 7 bases. Germline assignment: CDR1 MNHEY and CDR2 SVGAGI. With 10 bases clipped from V and 2 bases from J, the junction kept 5 bases outside the gene matches. This CDR3 region has 12 residues. The DNA for the CDR3 is TGTGCCACGCAGGGGGTAGCCTACGAGCAGTACTTC. This sequence encodes CATQGVAYEQYF.

This rearrangement joins TRBV11-3 to TRBJ2-3, with 7 positions matching TRBD2. The length of the CDR3 is 14 residues. The germline CDR1 and CDR2 sequences are SGHNT and YENEEA. V trimming: 5 bases; J trimming: 6 bases; junction bases outside the gene matches: 8. The CDR3 loop reads CASSRTGGGDTQYF. Written as DNA, the CDR3 is TGTGCCAGCAGCAGAACGGGGGGTGGCGATACGCAGTATTTT.

This CDR3 is CASSPPRGGTEAFF. For the CDR3, the DNA is TGTGCCAGCAGCCCACCCAGGGGTGGAACTGAAGCTTTCTTT. The chain joins TRBV9 to TRBJ1-1; tentative D call: TRBD1 (6 bases). Germline CDR1 reads SGDLS; CDR2 reads YYNGEE. Between the trimmed V and J ends, which lost 4 bases and 5 bases, there was a span of 15 bases. The CDR3 sequence is 14 residues long.

CDR3 region: CASSYSGAGQPQHF. CDR3 sequence (DNA): TGTGCCAGCAGTTACTCGGGGGCAGGTCAGCCCCAGCATTTT. The J gene is TRBJ1-5, the V gene TRBV6-6, with a tentative D call TRBD1 (6 bases). The CDR3 contains 14 residues. Between the trimmed V and J ends, which lost 0 bases and 6 bases, there was a span of 9 bases. Germline loops: CDR1 MNHNY, CDR2 SVGAGI (reference sequence).

This rearrangement joins TRBV25-1 to TRBJ2-7; 7 nucleotides align to TRBD2. CDR3 length: 14 amino acids. CDR1 and CDR2 from the germline V gene are MGHDK and SYGVNS. J gave up 3 bases and V 7 bases, and 9 bases lay outside the gene matches. The CDR3 protein is CASTSSGGRYEQYF. CDR3 DNA: TGTGCCAGCACCTCCTCGGGGGGTCGCTACGAGCAGTACTTC.

The chain employs TRBV4-3 and TRBJ2-3, with D possibly matching TRBD2 (5 bases). Germline V CDR1 and CDR2: LGHNA, YSLEER. The V end was cut by 1 base, the J end by 0 bases, with 14 bases between. This CDR3 contains 17 residues. CDR3 coding DNA: TGCGCCAGCAGCCAAGTCAGACTACGTTATAGCACAGATACGCAGTATTTT. Amino acid sequence: CASSQVRLRYSTDTQYF.

The chain recombines TRBV7-2 with TRBJ1-3; D is ambiguous. This CDR3 comprises 17 residues. The V and J ends lost 5 bases and 0 bases respectively, with 17 bases between them. Germline-derived CDR1 and CDR2 are SGHTA and FQGNSA. In nucleotides, the CDR3 is TGTGCCAGCAGCCCGCCAGGACTTCTGAGCTCTGGAAACACCATATATTTT. As protein: CASSPPGLLSSGNTIYF.

The gene calls are TRBV29-1 and TRBJ1-1, with D hard to call. The V gene's germline CDR1 is SQVTM and CDR2 ANQGSEA. The CDR3 has 13 residues. The ends were cut back, 4 bases at V and 3 bases at J, with 12 bases in the middle. The CDR3 DNA reads as TGCAGCGTTGTAAGGGATCCGGACACTGAAGCTTTCTTT. It is translated as CSVVRDPDTEAFF.

V gene TRBV4-1 combines with J gene TRBJ1-5; 7 nucleotides line up with TRBD1. Per germline, CDR1 MGHRA and CDR2 YSYEKL. The CDR3 length is 15 residues. V was clipped by 4 bases and J by 2 bases; unmatched bases: 5. CDR3 residues: CASSLRQGGNQPQHF. DNA of the CDR3: TGCGCCAGCAGCCTCAGACAGGGAGGCAATCAGCCCCAGCATTTT.

The V call is TRBV5-1, the J call TRBJ2-2, with 11 bases that match TRBD2. Germline V gene data show CDR1 as SGHRS and CDR2 as YFSETQ. Trimming cost V 1 base and J 2 bases; bases outside gene matches: 1. The CDR3 is 16 residues long. The CDR3 nucleotides read TGCGCCAGCAGCTTGCTAGCGGGGGGTAACACCGGGGAGCTGTTTTTT. Amino acids: CASSLLAGGNTGELFF.

The rearrangement links TRBV6-5 to TRBJ2-7; no definite D call. The CDR3 length is 14 residues. Germline V lookup: CDR1 MNHEY, CDR2 SVGAGI. The ends were cut back, 6 bases at V and 4 bases at J, with 16 bases in the middle. The CDR3 nucleotides are TGTGCCAGCAGGGGTTCAAACCTAAGGTACGAGCAGTACTTC. It specifies CASRGSNLRYEQYF.